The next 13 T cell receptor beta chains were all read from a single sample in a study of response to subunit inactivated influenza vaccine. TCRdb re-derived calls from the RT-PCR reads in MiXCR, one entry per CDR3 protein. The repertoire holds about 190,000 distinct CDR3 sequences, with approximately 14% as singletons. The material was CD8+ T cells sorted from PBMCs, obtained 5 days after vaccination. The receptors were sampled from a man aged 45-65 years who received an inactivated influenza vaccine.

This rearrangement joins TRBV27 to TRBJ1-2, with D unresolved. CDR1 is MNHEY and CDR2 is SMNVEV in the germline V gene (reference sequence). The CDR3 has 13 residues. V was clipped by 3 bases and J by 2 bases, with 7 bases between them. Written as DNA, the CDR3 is TGTGCCAGCAGTTTGTTCAGCAACTATGGCTACACCTTC. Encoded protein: CASSLFSNYGYTF.

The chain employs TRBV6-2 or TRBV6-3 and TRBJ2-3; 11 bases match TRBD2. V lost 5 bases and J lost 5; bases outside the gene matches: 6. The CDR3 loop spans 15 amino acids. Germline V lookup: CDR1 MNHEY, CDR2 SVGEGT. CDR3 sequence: CASSDPGLAGDTQYF. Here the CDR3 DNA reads TGTGCCAGCAGTGATCCTGGACTAGCGGGAGATACGCAGTATTTT.

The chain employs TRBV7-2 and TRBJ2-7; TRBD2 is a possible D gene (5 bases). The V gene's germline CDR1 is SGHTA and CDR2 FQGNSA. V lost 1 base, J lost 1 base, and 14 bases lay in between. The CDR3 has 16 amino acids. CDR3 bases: TGTGCCAGCAGCTTAGAAGGGAGTAGGCCGTCCTACGAGCAGTACTTC. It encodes CASSLEGSRPSYEQYF.

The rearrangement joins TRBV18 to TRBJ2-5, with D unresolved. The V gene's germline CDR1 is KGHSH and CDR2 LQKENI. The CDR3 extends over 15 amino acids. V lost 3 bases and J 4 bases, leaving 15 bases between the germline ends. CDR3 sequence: CASSPGPSSGETQYF. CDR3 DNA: TGTGCCAGCTCACCTGGTCCGTCTTCGGGAGAGACCCAGTACTTC.

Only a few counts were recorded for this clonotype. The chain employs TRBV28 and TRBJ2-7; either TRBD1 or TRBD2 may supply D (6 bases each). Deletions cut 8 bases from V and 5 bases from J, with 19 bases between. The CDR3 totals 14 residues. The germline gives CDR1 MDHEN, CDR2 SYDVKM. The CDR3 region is CASVEVGGGHEQYF. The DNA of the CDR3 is TGTGCCAGCGTAGAAGTAGGTGGGGGGCACGAGCAGTACTTC.

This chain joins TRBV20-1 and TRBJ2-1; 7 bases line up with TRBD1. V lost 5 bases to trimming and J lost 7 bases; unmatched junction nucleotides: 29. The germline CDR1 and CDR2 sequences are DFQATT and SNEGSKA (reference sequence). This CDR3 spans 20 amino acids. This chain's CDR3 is CSADNLRLGGESAAGNEQFF. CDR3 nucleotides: TGCAGTGCTGATAACCTCCGTTTAGGGGGCGAGTCCGCTGCCGGAAATGAGCAGTTCTTC.

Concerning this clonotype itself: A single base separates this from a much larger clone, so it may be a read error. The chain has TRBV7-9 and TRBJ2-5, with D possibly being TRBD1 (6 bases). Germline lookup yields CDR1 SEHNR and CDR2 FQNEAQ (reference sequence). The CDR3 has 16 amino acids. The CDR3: CASSLAERQGMETLYF. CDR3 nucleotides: TGTGCCAGCAGCTTAGCGGAGCGCCAGGGGATGGAGACCCTGTACTTC. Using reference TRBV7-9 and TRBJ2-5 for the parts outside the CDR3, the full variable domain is DTGVSQNPRHKITKRGQNVTFRCDPISEHNRLYWYRQTLGQGPEFLTYFQNEAQLEKSRLLSDRFSAERPKGSFSTLEIQRTEQGDSAMYLCASSLAERQGMETLYFGPGTRLLVL.

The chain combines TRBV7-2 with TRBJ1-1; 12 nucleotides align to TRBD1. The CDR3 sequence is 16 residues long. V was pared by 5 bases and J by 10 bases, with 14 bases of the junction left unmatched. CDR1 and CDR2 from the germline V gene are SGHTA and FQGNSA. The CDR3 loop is CASSPKGGQGASGAFF. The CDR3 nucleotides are TGTGCCAGCAGCCCCAAGGGGGGACAGGGGGCATCGGGAGCTTTCTTT.

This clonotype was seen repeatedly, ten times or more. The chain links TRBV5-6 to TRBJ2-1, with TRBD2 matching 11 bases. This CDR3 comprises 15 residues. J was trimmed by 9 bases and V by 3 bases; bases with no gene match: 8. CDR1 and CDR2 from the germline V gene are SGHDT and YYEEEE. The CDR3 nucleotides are TGTGCCAGCAGCTCGAGACTAGCGGGATTTGGTGAGCAGTTCTTC. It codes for CASSSRLAGFGEQFF.

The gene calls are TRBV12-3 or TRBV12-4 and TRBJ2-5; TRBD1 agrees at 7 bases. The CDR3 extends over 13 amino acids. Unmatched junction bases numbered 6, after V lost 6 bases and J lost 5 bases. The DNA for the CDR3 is TGTGCCAGCAGGAGGGACAGTCGGGAGACCCAGTACTTC. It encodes CASRRDSRETQYF.

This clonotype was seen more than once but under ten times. The CDR3 loop reads CATSRDLGRTGELFF. The CDR3 DNA is TGTGCCACCAGCAGAGATTTAGGCCGGACAGGGGAGCTGTTTTTT. The chain has TRBV15 and TRBJ2-2; perhaps TRBD1 as D (5 bases). Germline loops: CDR1 LNHNV, CDR2 YYDKDF (reference sequence). Trimming took 0 bases from V and 8 from J, leaving 13 bases between them. CDR3 size: 15 residues.

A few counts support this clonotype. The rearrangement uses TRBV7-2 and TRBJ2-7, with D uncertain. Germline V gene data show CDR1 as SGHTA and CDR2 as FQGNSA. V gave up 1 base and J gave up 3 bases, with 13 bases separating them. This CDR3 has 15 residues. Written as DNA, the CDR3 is TGTGCCAGCAGCTTAGGGTGGGCAGGCGTCTACGAGCAGTACTTC. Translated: CASSLGWAGVYEQYF.

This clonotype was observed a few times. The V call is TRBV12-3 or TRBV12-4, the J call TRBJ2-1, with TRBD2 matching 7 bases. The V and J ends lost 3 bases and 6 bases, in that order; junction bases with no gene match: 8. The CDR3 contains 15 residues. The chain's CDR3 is CASSFVSGLSNEQFF. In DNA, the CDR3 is TGTGCCAGCAGTTTTGTTAGCGGGCTCTCCAATGAGCAGTTCTTC.